Presented here are 27 T cell receptor beta chains from one specimen sequenced in a study of glioma-infiltrating T cells after dendritic cell vaccination. Sequencing was performed with immunoSEQ multiplex PCR; in TCRdb, only in-frame clones are kept and a portion is missing. This sample yields some 110,000 clones, of which nearly 90% are seen a single time; over 2.5% belongs to the top ten. Sample time point: after dendritic cell vaccination, including at tumor progression/relapse. Sequences were derived from blood, sampled after dendritic cell vaccination. The receptors were gathered from a human donor with glioblastoma.

The chain carries TRBV30 and TRBJ2-3, with D possibly TRBD2 on 7 matching bases. The CDR3 spans 14 residues. Germline V CDR1 and CDR2: GTSNPN, SVGIG (reference sequence). Trimming stripped 2 bases from V and 4 bases from J, with 13 bases between. The CDR3 nucleotides read TGTGCCTGGAGTCAGGGGAGGGTCCCAGATACGCAGTATTTT. Translation: CAWSQGRVPDTQYF.

The genes are TRBV19 and TRBJ2-7; D is uncertain. Germline V gene sequence: CDR1 LNHDA, CDR2 SQIVND (reference sequence). Between the trimmed V and J ends, which lost 5 bases and 0 bases, there was a span of 11 bases. This CDR3 has 14 residues. CDR3 in amino acids: CASSPMGLSYEQYF. The CDR3 bases are TGTGCCAGTAGTCCGATGGGCCTCTCCTACGAGCAGTACTTC.

V is TRBV5-4 and J is TRBJ1-2; 7 bases agree with TRBD1. CDR1 and CDR2 from the germline V gene are SGHNT and YYREEE (reference sequence). With V trimmed by 5 bases and J by 2 bases, 9 bases remained unmatched. The CDR3 has 15 residues. The CDR3 loop reads CASSLTGTVNYGYTF. Written as DNA, the CDR3 is TGTGCCAGCAGTCTGACTGGGACAGTCAACTATGGCTACACCTTC. Using reference TRBV5-4 and TRBJ1-2 for the parts outside the CDR3, the full variable domain is ETGVTQSPTHLIKTRGQQVTLRCSSQSGHNTVSWYQQALGQGPQFIFQYYREEENGRGNFPPRFSGLQFPNYSSELNVNALELDDSALYLCASSLTGTVNYGYTFGSGTRLTVV.

The chain carries TRBV11-3 and TRBJ2-2; 14 nucleotides agree with TRBD2. This CDR3 comprises 15 residues. Losses at the gene ends were 5 bases for V and 7 bases for J; bases not matched to a gene: 3. Germline CDR1 and CDR2: SGHNT and YENEEA. CDR3 sequence reads: CASSRGLAGVGELFF. DNA of the CDR3: TGTGCCAGCAGCCGGGGACTAGCGGGAGTCGGGGAGCTGTTTTTT.

Turning to this clone: This CDR3 is also generated by other DNA sequences in the sample. The J gene is TRBJ1-5, the V gene TRBV18; no firm D call. Per germline, CDR1 KGHSH and CDR2 LQKENI. The V and J ends lost 2 bases and 7 bases respectively, with 12 bases between them. This CDR3 region has 14 residues. CDR3 sequence reads: CASSPDRQAQPQHF. The CDR3 bases are TGTGCCAGCTCACCAGACCGGCAGGCCCAGCCCCAGCATTTT.

The chain joins TRBV6-6 to TRBJ2-7, with D tentatively TRBD2 (6 bases). The ends were cut back, 6 bases at V and 0 bases at J, with 12 bases in the middle. This CDR3 is built from 14 residues. The V gene's germline CDR1 is MNHNY and CDR2 SVGAGI (reference sequence). The CDR3 loop reads CASSAGTFSYEQYF. Written as DNA, the CDR3 is TGTGCCAGCAGCGCCGGGACTTTCTCCTACGAGCAGTACTTC.

The chain is built from TRBV6-1 and TRBJ1-2; no clear D gene. The CDR3 is 18 amino acids. Germline V gene sequence: CDR1 MNHNS, CDR2 SASEGT. The V end lost 0 bases, the J end lost 8 bases, and 25 bases lay between the germline ends. The chain's CDR3 is CASSEATLVGGSTRGYTF. The CDR3 region has the DNA TGTGCCAGCAGTGAAGCTACTTTAGTGGGAGGAAGTACGCGGGGCTACACCTTC.

This chain joins TRBV19 and TRBJ1-4; maybe TRBD1 (6 bases). The CDR3 is 15 residues long. Trimming removed 7 bases from V and 2 bases from J, with 14 bases in between. The germline CDR1 and CDR2 sequences are LNHDA and SQIVND (reference sequence). This CDR3 reads CASNGGGMTNEKLFF. The CDR3 bases are TGTGCCAGTAACGGCGGGGGCATGACTAATGAAAAACTGTTTTTT.

The chain combines TRBV30 with TRBJ1-5, with D unclear. With 0 bases removed from V and 4 bases from J, the gap between germline ends came to 10 bases. The CDR3 covers 14 residues. The germline V gene encodes CDR1 GTSNPN and CDR2 SVGIG (reference sequence). The CDR3 here is CAWSVRQANQPQHF. Written as DNA, the CDR3 is TGTGCCTGGAGTGTACGGCAGGCAAATCAGCCCCAGCATTTT. Using reference TRBV30 and TRBJ1-5 for the parts outside the CDR3, the full variable domain is SQTIHQWPATLVQPVGSPLSLECTVEGTSNPNLYWYRQAAGRGLQLLFYSVGIGQISSEVPQNLSASRPQDRQFILSSKKLLLSDSGFYLCAWSVRQANQPQHFGDGTRLSIL.

This chain connects TRBV30 to TRBJ2-3; TRBD1 might be the D (6 bases). V gave up 4 bases and J gave up 2 bases, with 13 bases separating them. This CDR3 spans 14 amino acids. Germline lookup yields CDR1 GTSNPN and CDR2 SVGIG (reference sequence). The CDR3 DNA reads TGTGCCTGGATGGGGGCAGGACCCACAGATACGCAGTATTTT. It is translated as CAWMGAGPTDTQYF. Full variable domain (remainder filled in from reference TRBV30 and TRBJ2-3): SQTIHQWPATLVQPVGSPLSLECTVEGTSNPNLYWYRQAAGRGLQLLFYSVGIGQISSEVPQNLSASRPQDRQFILSSKKLLLSDSGFYLCAWMGAGPTDTQYFGPGTRLTVL.

This chain uses TRBV12-2 with TRBJ1-1. TRBV12-2 is given as a pseudogene. The CDR3 spans 14 residues. The CDR3 region has the DNA TGTGCAAGTCGCTTAGTAGCCACGAACACTGAAGCTTTCTTT. Protein: CASRLVATNTEAFF.

The count of this clone is one. V and J are TRBV2 and TRBJ1-1; 7 nucleotides line up with TRBD1. The junction had 2 bases not matched to a gene; V was cut back by 3 bases and J by 1 base. This CDR3 spans 14 amino acids. In germline, CDR1 is SNHLY, CDR2 FYNNEI. CDR3 in amino acids: CASSEGQTNTEAFF. CDR3 coding DNA: TGTGCCAGCAGTGAGGGACAGACGAACACTGAAGCTTTCTTT.

The chain joins TRBV6-1 to TRBJ1-4, with a weak D call TRBD1 (5 bases). The ends were cut back, 8 bases at V and 0 bases at J, with 10 bases in the middle. Germline CDR1 MNHNS, CDR2 SASEGT. The CDR3 has 14 residues. CDR3 sequence: CASQDTSTNEKLFF. CDR3 bases: TGTGCCAGCCAGGACACCTCAACTAATGAAAAACTGTTTTTT.

This clone was detected only once. The rearrangement uses TRBV7-8 and TRBJ1-2, with D possibly being TRBD1 (5 bases). The CDR3 spans 15 residues. Germline V gives CDR1 SGHVS, CDR2 FQNEAQ. The V end lost 1 base, the J end lost 4 bases, and 13 bases lay between the germline ends. The CDR3 region has the DNA TGTGCCAGCAGCTTAGACGACGGGGGTCCCTATGGCTACACCTTC. Protein product: CASSLDDGGPYGYTF.

The chain uses TRBV12-5 and TRBJ1-1; 9 bases map to TRBD1. Germline CDR1 and CDR2: LGHNT and FRNRAP. CDR3 size: 13 residues. V dropped 7 bases and J dropped 5; count of bases not matched to a gene: 5. Written as DNA, the CDR3 is TGTGCTAGTGTCCCGGACAGGGGAACTGAAGCTTTCTTT. Amino acids: CASVPDRGTEAFF.

V and J are TRBV10-3 and TRBJ2-5, with unresolved D. The DNA end lines up better with TRBJ2-7; the J call may be wrong. Per the germline V gene, CDR1 is ENHRY and CDR2 is SYGVKD. CDR3 size: 13 residues. CDR3 nucleotide sequence: TGTGCCATCAGTGAGTCGGGCCGCGACGAGCAGTACTTC. Translation gives CAISESGRDEQYF.

In the case of this clone: The junction and the germline gene differ at one end; a read error may be behind it. The CDR3 loop is CASSLGNQETQYF. The CDR3 DNA reads as TGTGCTAGCAGCTTAGGTAACCAAGAGACCCAGTACTTC. The gene calls are TRBV7-7 and TRBJ2-5, with D unresolved. This CDR3 spans 13 amino acids. CDR1 is SSHAT, CDR2 FNYEAQ, per germline (reference sequence).

This rearrangement joins TRBV6-5 to TRBJ2-5; D perhaps matches TRBD1 (7 bases). The CDR3 runs 16 residues. CDR1 and CDR2 from the germline V gene are MNHEY and SVGAGI. V was clipped by 4 bases and J by 3 bases, with 18 bases between them. The CDR3 reads CASSSTSGGWEETQYF. The CDR3 DNA follows: TGTGCCAGCAGTTCAACGTCAGGGGGGTGGGAAGAGACCCAGTACTTC.

This clone was seen a few times. The rearrangement links TRBV10-1 to TRBJ1-1; D is ambiguous. Deletions cut 0 bases from V and 3 bases from J, with 11 bases between. Germline lookup yields CDR1 WNHNN and CDR2 SYGVQD (reference sequence). This CDR3 region has 15 residues. For the CDR3, the DNA is TGCGCCAGCAGTGAGTCGACGGCGGCCTACACTGAAGCTTTCTTT. It yields the protein CASSESTAAYTEAFF.

The rearrangement uses TRBV7-9 and TRBJ2-4; perhaps TRBD2 as D (6 bases). This CDR3 is built from 17 residues. Germline-derived CDR1 and CDR2 are SEHNR and FQNEAQ (reference sequence). V lost 0 bases, J lost 0 bases, and 12 bases lay in between. CDR3: CASSLATGGSAKNIQYF. Written as DNA, the CDR3 is TGTGCCAGCAGCTTAGCGACTGGAGGGTCAGCCAAAAACATTCAGTACTTC.

V usage is TRBV9 and J usage is TRBJ1-1; 9 bases are shared with TRBD1. The germline gives CDR1 SGDLS, CDR2 YYNGEE. V lost 4 bases to trimming and J lost 4 bases; unmatched junction nucleotides: 5. This CDR3 is built from 14 residues. The CDR3 sequence: CASSPSTGGTEAFF. The CDR3 DNA sequence: TGTGCCAGCAGCCCCTCGACAGGGGGCACTGAAGCTTTCTTT.

The chain recombines TRBV4-1 with TRBJ2-3; 9 bases are a match to TRBD2. CDR1 is MGHRA and CDR2 is YSYEKL in the germline V gene. Trimming cost V 0 bases and J 14 bases; bases outside gene matches: 18. The CDR3 is 17 amino acids. In DNA, the CDR3 is TGCGCCAGCAGCCAAGAAGGAAATAGCGGGAGCCTCATTCAACGGTATTTT. Translated: CASSQEGNSGSLIQRYF.

The chain combines TRBV7-6 with TRBJ2-7, with D perhaps matching TRBD2 (6 bases). V was shortened by 1 base and J by 5 bases, with 15 bases between the two germline ends. This CDR3 contains 15 residues. CDR1 and CDR2 from the germline V gene are SGHVS and FNYEAQ. The CDR3: CASSLDGSWGDEQYF. CDR3 coding DNA: TGTGCCAGCAGCTTAGATGGGAGTTGGGGGGACGAGCAGTACTTC.

This clone was found a few times. The V gene is TRBV7-9, the J gene TRBJ2-7; D perhaps matches TRBD2 (5 bases). Germline-derived CDR1 and CDR2 are SEHNR and FQNEAQ (reference sequence). V was clipped by 5 bases and J by 7 bases, with 18 bases between them. CDR3 length equals 14 residues. The CDR3 DNA reads as TGTGCCAGCAGCCCCAAGGACTCCGCGCAGGAGCAGTACTTC. It yields the protein CASSPKDSAQEQYF.

The chain couples TRBV5-1 to TRBJ2-3; possibly TRBD1 for D (6 bases). The CDR3 spans 14 residues. Germline assignment: CDR1 SGHRS and CDR2 YFSETQ. Trimming took off 4 bases at V and 2 bases at J, with 11 bases between the two ends. The CDR3 coding sequence is TGCGCCAGCAGCCTATGGACAGCCACAGATACGCAGTATTTT. Translated, it gives CASSLWTATDTQYF.

CDR3 in amino acids: CASSFWGTNTGELFF. For the CDR3, the DNA is TGTGCCAGCAGTTTTTGGGGCACGAACACCGGGGAGCTGTTTTTT. The genes are TRBV27 and TRBJ2-2; the D gene is possibly TRBD1 (5 bases). The CDR3 loop spans 15 amino acids. In germline, CDR1 is MNHEY, CDR2 SMNVEV (reference sequence). Deletions cut 3 bases from V and 0 bases from J, with 8 bases between.

Worth noting for this clone: Other nucleotide sequences in the sample specify the same CDR3. The chain carries TRBV9 and TRBJ2-5; D may be TRBD1 (5 bases). Trimming took 0 bases from V and 7 from J, leaving 7 bases between them. CDR1 is SGDLS, CDR2 YYNGEE, per germline. The CDR3 has 12 residues. The CDR3 DNA is TGTGCCAGCAGCGTAGAAAGGGGGACCCAGTACTTC. Encoded protein: CASSVERGTQYF.